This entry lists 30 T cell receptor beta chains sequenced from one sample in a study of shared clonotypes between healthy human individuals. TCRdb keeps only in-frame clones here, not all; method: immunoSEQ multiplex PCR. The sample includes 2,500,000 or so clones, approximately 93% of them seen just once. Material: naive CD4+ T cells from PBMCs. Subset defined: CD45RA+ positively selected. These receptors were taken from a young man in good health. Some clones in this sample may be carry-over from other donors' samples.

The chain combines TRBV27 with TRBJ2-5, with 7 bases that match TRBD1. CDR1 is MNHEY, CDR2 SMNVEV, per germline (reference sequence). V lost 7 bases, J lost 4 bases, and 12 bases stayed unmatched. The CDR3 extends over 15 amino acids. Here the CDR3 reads CASTNIGGSVETQYF. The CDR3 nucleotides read TGTGCCAGCACTAATATAGGGGGCTCGGTAGAGACCCAGTACTTC.

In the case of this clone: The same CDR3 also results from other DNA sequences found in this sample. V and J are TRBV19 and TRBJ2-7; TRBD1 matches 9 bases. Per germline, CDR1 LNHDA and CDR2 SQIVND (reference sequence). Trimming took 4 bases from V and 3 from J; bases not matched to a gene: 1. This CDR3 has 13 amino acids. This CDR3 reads CASSRDRDYEQYF. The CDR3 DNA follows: TGTGCCAGTAGTAGGGACAGGGACTACGAGCAGTACTTC. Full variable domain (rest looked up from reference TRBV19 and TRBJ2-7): DGGITQSPKYLFRKEGQNVTLSCEQNLNHDAMYWYRQDPGQGLRLIYYSQIVNDFQKGDIAEGYSVSREKKESFPLTVTSAQKNPTAFYLCASSRDRDYEQYFGPGTRLTVT.

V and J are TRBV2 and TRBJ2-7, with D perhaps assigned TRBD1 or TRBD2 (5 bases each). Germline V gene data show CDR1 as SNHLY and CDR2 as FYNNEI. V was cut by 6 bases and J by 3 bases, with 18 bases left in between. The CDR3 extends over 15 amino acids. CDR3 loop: CASRRGIQASYEQYF. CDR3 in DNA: TGTGCCAGCAGGAGGGGTATACAGGCTAGCTACGAGCAGTACTTC.

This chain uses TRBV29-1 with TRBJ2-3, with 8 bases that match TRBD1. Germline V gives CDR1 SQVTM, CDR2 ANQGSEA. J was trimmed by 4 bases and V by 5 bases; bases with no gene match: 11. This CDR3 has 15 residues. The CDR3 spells CSVRQTGEGADTQYF. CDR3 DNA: TGCAGCGTTCGGCAGACAGGGGAAGGGGCAGATACGCAGTATTTT.

The CDR3 sequence: CASSPTSGFLAQYF. The DNA of the CDR3 is TGTGCCAGTAGTCCGACTAGCGGGTTCCTCGCGCAGTACTTC. The V gene is TRBV19, the J gene TRBJ2-7; 10 bases are a match to TRBD2. This CDR3 has 14 amino acids. Per germline, CDR1 LNHDA and CDR2 SQIVND (reference sequence). The trim removed 5 bases at V and 9 bases at J, leaving 10 bases unmatched.

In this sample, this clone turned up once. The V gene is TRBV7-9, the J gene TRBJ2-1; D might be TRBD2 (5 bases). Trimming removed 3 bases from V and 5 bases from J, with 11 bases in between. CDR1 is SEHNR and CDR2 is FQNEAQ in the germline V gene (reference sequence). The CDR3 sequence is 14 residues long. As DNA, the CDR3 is TGTGCCAGCAGCTTTTCGGAGGTCCACAATGAGCAGTTCTTC. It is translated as CASSFSEVHNEQFF.

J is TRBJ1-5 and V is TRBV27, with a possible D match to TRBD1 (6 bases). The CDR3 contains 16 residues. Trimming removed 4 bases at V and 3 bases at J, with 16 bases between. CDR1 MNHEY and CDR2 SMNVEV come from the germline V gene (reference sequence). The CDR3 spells CASSSTPGAINQPQHF. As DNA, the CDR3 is TGTGCCAGCAGTTCCACCCCAGGGGCTATCAATCAGCCCCAGCATTTT.

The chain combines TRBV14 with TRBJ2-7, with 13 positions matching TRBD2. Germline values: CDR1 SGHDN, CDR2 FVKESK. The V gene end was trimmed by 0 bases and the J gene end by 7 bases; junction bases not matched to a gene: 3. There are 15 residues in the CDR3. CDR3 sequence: CASSQDWTSGREQYF. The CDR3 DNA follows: TGTGCCAGCAGCCAAGATTGGACTAGCGGGAGAGAGCAGTACTTC.

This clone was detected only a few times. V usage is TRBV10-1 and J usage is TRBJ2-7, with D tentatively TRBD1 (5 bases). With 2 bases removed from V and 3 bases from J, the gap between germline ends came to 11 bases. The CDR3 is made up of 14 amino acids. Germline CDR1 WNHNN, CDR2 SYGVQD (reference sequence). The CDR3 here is CASSETQGYYEQYF. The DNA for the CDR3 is TGCGCCAGCAGTGAGACCCAGGGTTACTACGAGCAGTACTTC.

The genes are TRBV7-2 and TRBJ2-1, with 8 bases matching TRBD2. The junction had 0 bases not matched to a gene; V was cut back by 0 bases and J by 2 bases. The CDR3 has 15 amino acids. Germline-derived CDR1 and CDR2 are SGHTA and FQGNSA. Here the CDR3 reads CASSLAGLAYNEQFF. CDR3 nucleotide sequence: TGTGCCAGCAGCTTAGCGGGACTAGCCTACAATGAGCAGTTCTTC.

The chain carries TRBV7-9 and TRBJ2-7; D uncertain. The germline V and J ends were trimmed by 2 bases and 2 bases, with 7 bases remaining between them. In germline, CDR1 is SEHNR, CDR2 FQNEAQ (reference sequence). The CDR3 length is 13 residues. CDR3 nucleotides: TGTGCCAGCAGCTTATGGCAGCCCTACGAGCAGTACTTC. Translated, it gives CASSLWQPYEQYF.

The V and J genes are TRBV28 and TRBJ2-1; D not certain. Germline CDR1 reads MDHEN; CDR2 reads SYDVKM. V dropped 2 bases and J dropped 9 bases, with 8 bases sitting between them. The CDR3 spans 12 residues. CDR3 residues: CASSLRIGEQFF. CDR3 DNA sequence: TGTGCCAGCAGTTTACGGATAGGTGAGCAGTTCTTC.

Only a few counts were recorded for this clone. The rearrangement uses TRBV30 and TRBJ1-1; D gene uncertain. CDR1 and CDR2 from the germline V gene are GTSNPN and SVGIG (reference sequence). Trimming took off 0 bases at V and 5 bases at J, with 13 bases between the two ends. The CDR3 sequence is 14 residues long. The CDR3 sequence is CAWSVKGWRTEAFF. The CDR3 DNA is TGTGCCTGGAGTGTAAAGGGATGGCGAACTGAAGCTTTCTTT.

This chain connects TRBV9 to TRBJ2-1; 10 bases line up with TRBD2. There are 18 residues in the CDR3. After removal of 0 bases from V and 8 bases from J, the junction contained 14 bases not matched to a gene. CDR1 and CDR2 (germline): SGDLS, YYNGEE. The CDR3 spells CASSVEGLAGVLRDEQFF. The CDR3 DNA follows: TGTGCCAGCAGCGTAGAGGGGCTAGCGGGAGTACTTCGGGATGAGCAGTTCTTC.

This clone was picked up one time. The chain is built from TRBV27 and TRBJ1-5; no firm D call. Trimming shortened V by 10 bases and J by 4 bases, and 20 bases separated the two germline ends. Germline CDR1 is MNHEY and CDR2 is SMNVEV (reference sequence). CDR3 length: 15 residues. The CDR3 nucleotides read TGTGCCAACCCCCAGGCGGGTAGTAGTAATCAGCCCCAGCATTTT. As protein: CANPQAGSSNQPQHF.

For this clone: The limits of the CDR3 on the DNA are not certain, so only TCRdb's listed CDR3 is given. The CDR3: CASSFGTGSVGEYF. This chain joins TRBV28 and TRBJ2-7; the D call TRBD1 from the table was never checked on the DNA. The CDR3 is made up of 14 amino acids, end residues included. Per the germline V gene, CDR1 is MDHEN and CDR2 is SYDVKM.

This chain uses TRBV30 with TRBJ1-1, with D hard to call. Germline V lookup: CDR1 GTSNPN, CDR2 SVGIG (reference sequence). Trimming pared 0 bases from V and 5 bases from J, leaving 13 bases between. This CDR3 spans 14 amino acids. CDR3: CAWSVEQKGTEAFF. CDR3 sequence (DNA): TGTGCCTGGAGTGTTGAACAGAAAGGGACTGAAGCTTTCTTT.

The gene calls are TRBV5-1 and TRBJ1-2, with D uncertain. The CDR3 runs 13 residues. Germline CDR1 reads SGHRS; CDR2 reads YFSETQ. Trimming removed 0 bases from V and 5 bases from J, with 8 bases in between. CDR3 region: CASSLADGYGYTF. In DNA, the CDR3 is TGCGCCAGCAGCTTGGCCGACGGGTATGGCTACACCTTC.

DNA for the CDR3: TGTGCCAGCAGCAAAGCGGAGGGTATGAACACTGAAGCTTTCTTT. Encoded protein: CASSKAEGMNTEAFF. This chain joins TRBV21-1 and TRBJ1-1. TRBV21-1 is a pseudogene segment. The CDR3 is 15 residues long.

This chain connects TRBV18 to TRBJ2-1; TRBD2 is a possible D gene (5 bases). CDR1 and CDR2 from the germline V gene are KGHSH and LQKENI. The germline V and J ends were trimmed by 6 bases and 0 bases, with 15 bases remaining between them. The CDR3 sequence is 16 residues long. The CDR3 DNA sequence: TGTGCCAGCTCTCGAGATTCTAGCCCCTCCTACAATGAGCAGTTCTTC. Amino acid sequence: CASSRDSSPSYNEQFF.

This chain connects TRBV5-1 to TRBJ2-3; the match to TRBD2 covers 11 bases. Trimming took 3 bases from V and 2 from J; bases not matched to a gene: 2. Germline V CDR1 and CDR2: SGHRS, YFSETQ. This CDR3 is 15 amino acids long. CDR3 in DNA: TGCGCCAGCAGCTCGACTAGCGGGAACACAGATACGCAGTATTTT. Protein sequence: CASSSTSGNTDTQYF.

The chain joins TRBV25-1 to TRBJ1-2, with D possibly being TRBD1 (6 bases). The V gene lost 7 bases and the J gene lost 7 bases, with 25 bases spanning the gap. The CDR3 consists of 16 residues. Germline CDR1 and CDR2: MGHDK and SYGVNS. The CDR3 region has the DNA TGTGCCAGCACGGCCCTGGACAGTTTAGGATCCAGTGGCTACACCTTC. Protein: CASTALDSLGSSGYTF.

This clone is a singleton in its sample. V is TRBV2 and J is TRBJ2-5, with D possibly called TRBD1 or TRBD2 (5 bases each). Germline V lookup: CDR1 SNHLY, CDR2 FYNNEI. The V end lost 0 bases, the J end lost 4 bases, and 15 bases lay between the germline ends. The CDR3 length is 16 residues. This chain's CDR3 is CASSEAGPRDGETQYF. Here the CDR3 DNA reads TGTGCCAGCAGTGAAGCGGGACCCAGGGACGGAGAGACCCAGTACTTC.

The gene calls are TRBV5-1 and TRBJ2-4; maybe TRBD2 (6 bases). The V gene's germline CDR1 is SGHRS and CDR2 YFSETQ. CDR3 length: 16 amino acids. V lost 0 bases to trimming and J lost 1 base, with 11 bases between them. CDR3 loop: CASSLDGGAAKNIQYF. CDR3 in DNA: TGCGCCAGCAGCTTGGATGGAGGGGCGGCCAAAAACATTCAGTACTTC.

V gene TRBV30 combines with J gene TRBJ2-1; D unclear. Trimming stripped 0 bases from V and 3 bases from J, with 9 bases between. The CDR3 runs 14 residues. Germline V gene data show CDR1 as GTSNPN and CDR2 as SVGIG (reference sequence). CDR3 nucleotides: TGTGCCTGGAGTGTACCGAGAGGCTACAATGAGCAGTTCTTC. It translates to CAWSVPRGYNEQFF.

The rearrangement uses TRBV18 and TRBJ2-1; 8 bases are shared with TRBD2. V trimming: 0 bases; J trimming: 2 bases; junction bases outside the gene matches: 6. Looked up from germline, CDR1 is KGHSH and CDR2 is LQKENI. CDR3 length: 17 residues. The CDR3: CASSPPSVAGTYNEQFF. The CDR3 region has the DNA TGTGCCAGCTCACCACCCTCAGTAGCGGGGACCTACAATGAGCAGTTCTTC. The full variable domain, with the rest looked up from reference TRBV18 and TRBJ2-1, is NAGVMQNPRHLVRRRGQEARLRCSPMKGHSHVYWYRQLPEEGLKFMVYLQKENIIDESGMPKERFSAEFPKEGPSILRIQQVVRGDSAAYFCASSPPSVAGTYNEQFFGPGTRLTVL.

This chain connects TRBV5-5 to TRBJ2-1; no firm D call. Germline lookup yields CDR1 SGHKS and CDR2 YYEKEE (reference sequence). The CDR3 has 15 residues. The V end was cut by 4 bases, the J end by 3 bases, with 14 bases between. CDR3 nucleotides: TGTGCCAGCAGCCCCTTAGTGCCAGACTACAATGAGCAGTTCTTC. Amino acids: CASSPLVPDYNEQFF.

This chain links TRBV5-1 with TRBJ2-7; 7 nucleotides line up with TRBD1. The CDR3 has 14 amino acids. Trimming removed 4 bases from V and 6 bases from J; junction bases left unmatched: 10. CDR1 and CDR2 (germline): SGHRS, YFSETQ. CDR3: CASSLTGPDPEQYF. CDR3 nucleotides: TGCGCCAGCAGCCTGACAGGGCCCGACCCCGAGCAGTACTTC.

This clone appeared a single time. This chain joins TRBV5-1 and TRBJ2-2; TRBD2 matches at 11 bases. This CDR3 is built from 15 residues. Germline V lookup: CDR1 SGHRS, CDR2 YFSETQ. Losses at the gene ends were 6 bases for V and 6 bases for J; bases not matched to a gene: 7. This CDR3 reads CASTTLAGASGELFF. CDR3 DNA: TGCGCCAGCACCACACTAGCGGGAGCATCCGGGGAGCTGTTTTTT.

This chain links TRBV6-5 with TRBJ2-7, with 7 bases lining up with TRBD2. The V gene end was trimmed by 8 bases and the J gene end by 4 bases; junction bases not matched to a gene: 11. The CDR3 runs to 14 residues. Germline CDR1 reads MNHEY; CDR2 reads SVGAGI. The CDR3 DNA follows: TGTGCCAGCCTACTACTAGCGTACCCTTACGAGCAGTACTTC. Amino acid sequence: CASLLLAYPYEQYF.